These 16 T cell receptor beta chains were all obtained from the same sample, sequenced in a study of CD8+ T cells in alopecia areata. Cells from pooled cutaneous lymph nodes were sorted by CD4, CD8alpha, NKG2D, NKG2ACE and other markers. Isolated RNA was reverse transcribed into cDNA used as the sequencing template. Profiling relied on immunoSEQ multiplex PCR, and the TCRdb table lists in-frame clones only, not all of them. Listed for the sample are approximately 300,000 clones, none seen a single time. The sequenced material came from CD4+ T cells sorted from a lymph node. Source of these receptors: a C3H/HeJ mouse with alopecia areata. The strain's MHC haplotype is H2-k.

About this clone: Gene names and germline match the mouse. Here the CDR3 reads CTCSASTGGGQDTQYF. CDR3 DNA (partial): TGCACCTGCAGTGCCTCGACTGGGGGGGGCCAAGAC. The chain has TRBV1 and TRBJ2-5; 11 nucleotides agree with TRBD2. The read ends 4 residues before the CDR3 terminus; that terminus is restored from the germline J gene. Per germline, CDR1 NSQYPW and CDR2 LRSPGD (reference sequence). This CDR3 spans 16 amino acids. V shed 3 bases and J 2 bases; nucleotides not matched to a gene: 4.

This clone was recorded a few times. Gene and germline names: mouse. This CDR3 is CASRKQGDTGQLYF. The covered CDR3 bases are TGTGCCAGCAGAAAACAGGGGGACACCGGG. The chain recombines TRBV19 with TRBJ2-2; 8 bases are a match to TRBD1. Read coverage stops 4 residues before the CDR3 terminus; the germline J gene supplies the remainder. In germline, CDR1 is FNHDT, CDR2 SITEND (reference sequence). This CDR3 region has 14 residues. Trimming at V came to 5 bases and at J to 3 bases, leaving 3 bases not matched to a gene.

This clone was found a few times. Gene labels here are mouse ones. The sample contains more than one DNA sequence encoding this CDR3. CDR3 DNA, as far as it was read: TGCACCTGCAGTGCAGCTGGGGGGGCAAACACCGGG. It codes for CTCSAAGGANTG. The entire CDR3 reads CTCSAAGGANTGQLYF. V usage is TRBV1 and J usage is TRBJ2-2; 9 bases map to TRBD2. The CDR3 is cut off 4 residues early in the read; its end comes from the germline J gene. The V gene's germline CDR1 is NSQYPW and CDR2 LRSPGD (reference sequence). The CDR3 runs to 16 residues. V was clipped by 1 base and J by 0 bases; unmatched bases: 0.

Points on this clone: Here the gene names and germline are mouse. The read stops 3 residues short of the end of the CDR3; the missing end is completed from the germline J gene. Other DNA variants within this sample encode the same CDR3. The chain uses TRBV13-1 and TRBJ1-6; tentatively, D is TRBD1 (6 bases). TRBJ1-6 is reported as an ORF; its role is uncertain. The germline V gene encodes CDR1 NSHNY and CDR2 SYGAGN. The CDR3 sequence is 14 residues long. V lost 2 bases and J 7 bases, leaving 10 bases between the germline ends. The CDR3 region is CASSEQGRNSPLYF. The covered CDR3 bases are TGTGCCAGCAGTGAACAGGGAAGGAATTCGCCC.

A note on this clone: The gene symbols are mouse symbols. The same CDR3 can be traced to other DNA sequences in this sample. CDR3 protein: CASRTGAYEQYF. The DNA read from the CDR3 is TGTGCCAGCCGAACTGGGGCCTAT. J is TRBJ2-7 and V is TRBV19, with TRBD2 matching over 7 bases. The CDR3 end lies 4 residues beyond the end of the read and is filled in from the germline J gene. The CDR3 has 12 amino acids. Germline trimming cut 7 bases from V and 2 bases from J; bases unmatched to any gene: 3. Germline V gives CDR1 FNHDT, CDR2 SITEND (reference sequence).

This clone was detected only a few times. Gene names follow the mouse nomenclature. With the read ending 4 residues before the CDR3 end, the germline J gene is used to fill in that end. The chain recombines TRBV13-3 with TRBJ1-2, with TRBD1 as a possible D gene (6 bases). This CDR3 comprises 14 residues. The V gene lost 6 bases and the J gene lost 0 bases, with 12 bases spanning the gap. Germline V lookup: CDR1 NNHDY, CDR2 SYVADS. CDR3 protein: CASTPGHPNSDYTF. CDR3 DNA, as far as it was read: TGTGCCAGCACCCCGGGACACCCAAACTCC.

Comment on this clone: This sequence may be a read error, since a much larger clone differs from it by one base. The germline and genes are mouse ones. The CDR3 extends 4 residues past the end of the read, so its final part is completed from the germline J gene. The chain joins TRBV13-1 to TRBJ2-1, with D maybe TRBD2 (5 bases). The CDR3 covers 14 residues. Trimming stripped 2 bases from V and 1 base from J, with 7 bases between. Germline loops: CDR1 NSHNY, CDR2 SYGAGN. The part of the CDR3 DNA that was read is TGTGCCAGCAGTGAAGTGGGGAACTATGCT. Amino acids: CASSEVGNYA. The entire CDR3 protein reads CASSEVGNYAEQFF.

Comments on this clone: The gene symbols are mouse symbols. The missing CDR3 end, 4 residues past where the read stops, is filled in from the germline J gene. In the same sample, other DNA sequences code for this CDR3. The rearrangement joins TRBV13-2 to TRBJ2-5; 7 bases fit TRBD1. This CDR3 has 13 residues. With 5 bases clipped from V and 0 bases from J, the junction kept 0 bases outside the gene matches. The V gene's germline CDR1 is NNHNN and CDR2 SYGAGS (reference sequence). The chain's CDR3 is CASGTGNQDTQYF. CDR3 DNA, as far as it was read: TGTGCCAGCGGGACAGGGAACCAAGAC.

A few counts support this clone. The gene symbols are mouse symbols. The DNA ends 4 residues before the CDR3 does, and the rest of the CDR3 is filled in from the germline J gene. Other DNA sequences in the sample encode the same CDR3. The chain uses TRBV13-2 and TRBJ2-1; D perhaps matches TRBD2 (6 bases). The CDR3 runs 14 residues. Germline CDR1 and CDR2: NNHNN and SYGAGS (reference sequence). V gave up 2 bases and J gave up 2 bases, with 8 bases separating them. CDR3 residues: CASGDWGDYAEQFF. CDR3 bases read: TGTGCCAGCGGTGACTGGGGTGACTATGCT.

This clone occurred many times. The listed genes are named as in mouse. The read ends 4 residues before the CDR3 terminus; that terminus is restored from the germline J gene. V gene TRBV14 combines with J gene TRBJ2-3; possible D gene TRBD1, 6 bases. The CDR3 extends over 15 amino acids. Germline values: CDR1 SGHDT, CDR2 FRDEAV. Trimming took off 4 bases at V and 0 bases at J, with 12 bases between the two ends. The CDR3 sequence: CASSLRDISAETLYF. CDR3 DNA, as far as it was read: TGTGCCAGCAGTCTCCGGGACATAAGTGCAGAA.

There are a few counts of this clone. Mouse germline and gene names are used. Sequencing ends 4 residues short of the CDR3 end; the germline J gene provides the rest. This sequence joins TRBV13-1 and TRBJ2-5, with no clear D. Per the germline V gene, CDR1 is NSHNY and CDR2 is SYGAGN. CDR3 length: 12 residues. The V gene lost 5 bases and the J gene lost 0 bases, with 4 bases spanning the gap. CDR3 residues: CASSTNQDTQYF. Incomplete CDR3 DNA: TGTGCCAGCAGCACTAACCAAGAC.

About this clone itself: The gene names here belong to mouse. The read stops 4 residues short of the end of the CDR3; the missing end is completed from the germline J gene. This rearrangement joins TRBV5 to TRBJ1-2; unclear D gene. Trimming pared 0 bases from V and 0 bases from J, leaving 8 bases between. The CDR3 has 15 amino acids. Per germline, CDR1 LGHNA and CDR2 YNLKQL (reference sequence). The CDR3 sequence is CASSQDPQTNSDYTF. CDR3 DNA (partial): TGTGCCAGCAGCCAAGATCCGCAGACAAACTCC.

A few counts support this clone. Here the gene names and germline are mouse. The read falls 4 residues short of the CDR3 end, and the missing part is taken from the germline J gene. The chain joins TRBV19 to TRBJ1-1; possibly TRBD1 for D (5 bases). Between the trimmed V and J ends, which lost 2 bases and 4 bases, there was a span of 9 bases. The CDR3 is 13 residues long. CDR1 FNHDT and CDR2 SITEND come from the germline V gene (reference sequence). The CDR3: CASSIGRATEVFF. The CDR3 DNA, read in part, is TGTGCCAGCAGTATCGGCAGGGCCACA. Full variable domain (remainder filled in from reference TRBV19 and TRBJ1-1): GGIITQTPKFLIGQEGQKLTLKCQQNFNHDTMYWYRQDSGKGLRLIYYSITENDLQKGDLSEGYDASREKKSSFSLTVTSAQKNEMAVFLCASSIGRATEVFFGKGTRLTVV.

Note on this clone: Gene names denote mouse genes. The read terminates 4 residues before the CDR3 end, so the remaining end is supplied by the germline J gene. Other DNA sequences of this sample code for an identical CDR3. V and J are TRBV31 and TRBJ1-1, with D hard to call. The CDR3 has 14 amino acids. Trimming took off 0 bases at V and 0 bases at J, with 8 bases between the two ends. The germline V gene encodes CDR1 GKSSPN and CDR2 SITVG. CDR3 loop: CAWSLDNANTEVFF. The covered CDR3 bases are TGTGCCTGGAGTCTAGACAATGCAAACACA.

This clone was seen more than once but under ten times. All gene names here are mouse names. The read comes to an end 4 residues before the CDR3 does, leaving the germline J gene to fill in the end. The rearrangement uses TRBV13-1 and TRBJ2-2; D may be TRBD1 (6 bases). Trimming stripped 5 bases from V and 0 bases from J, with 11 bases between. Germline CDR1 NSHNY, CDR2 SYGAGN. The CDR3 is made up of 15 amino acids. The CDR3 spells CASSSRQANTGQLYF. The part of the CDR3 DNA that was read is TGTGCCAGCAGCTCAAGACAGGCAAACACCGGG.

This clone was counted only a few times. Any gene name here is a mouse gene name. The read stops 3 residues short of the end of the CDR3; the missing end is completed from the germline J gene. The chain is built from TRBV1 and TRBJ1-6; unclear D gene. TRBJ1-6 belongs to the ORF category, with a function that is uncertain. The germline CDR1 and CDR2 sequences are NSQYPW and LRSPGD (reference sequence). The CDR3 contains 11 residues. The part of the CDR3 DNA that was read is TGCACCTGCAGTGCAGGGGGTCCC. The encoded protein is CTCSAGGP. The whole CDR3 protein reads CTCSAGGPLYF.